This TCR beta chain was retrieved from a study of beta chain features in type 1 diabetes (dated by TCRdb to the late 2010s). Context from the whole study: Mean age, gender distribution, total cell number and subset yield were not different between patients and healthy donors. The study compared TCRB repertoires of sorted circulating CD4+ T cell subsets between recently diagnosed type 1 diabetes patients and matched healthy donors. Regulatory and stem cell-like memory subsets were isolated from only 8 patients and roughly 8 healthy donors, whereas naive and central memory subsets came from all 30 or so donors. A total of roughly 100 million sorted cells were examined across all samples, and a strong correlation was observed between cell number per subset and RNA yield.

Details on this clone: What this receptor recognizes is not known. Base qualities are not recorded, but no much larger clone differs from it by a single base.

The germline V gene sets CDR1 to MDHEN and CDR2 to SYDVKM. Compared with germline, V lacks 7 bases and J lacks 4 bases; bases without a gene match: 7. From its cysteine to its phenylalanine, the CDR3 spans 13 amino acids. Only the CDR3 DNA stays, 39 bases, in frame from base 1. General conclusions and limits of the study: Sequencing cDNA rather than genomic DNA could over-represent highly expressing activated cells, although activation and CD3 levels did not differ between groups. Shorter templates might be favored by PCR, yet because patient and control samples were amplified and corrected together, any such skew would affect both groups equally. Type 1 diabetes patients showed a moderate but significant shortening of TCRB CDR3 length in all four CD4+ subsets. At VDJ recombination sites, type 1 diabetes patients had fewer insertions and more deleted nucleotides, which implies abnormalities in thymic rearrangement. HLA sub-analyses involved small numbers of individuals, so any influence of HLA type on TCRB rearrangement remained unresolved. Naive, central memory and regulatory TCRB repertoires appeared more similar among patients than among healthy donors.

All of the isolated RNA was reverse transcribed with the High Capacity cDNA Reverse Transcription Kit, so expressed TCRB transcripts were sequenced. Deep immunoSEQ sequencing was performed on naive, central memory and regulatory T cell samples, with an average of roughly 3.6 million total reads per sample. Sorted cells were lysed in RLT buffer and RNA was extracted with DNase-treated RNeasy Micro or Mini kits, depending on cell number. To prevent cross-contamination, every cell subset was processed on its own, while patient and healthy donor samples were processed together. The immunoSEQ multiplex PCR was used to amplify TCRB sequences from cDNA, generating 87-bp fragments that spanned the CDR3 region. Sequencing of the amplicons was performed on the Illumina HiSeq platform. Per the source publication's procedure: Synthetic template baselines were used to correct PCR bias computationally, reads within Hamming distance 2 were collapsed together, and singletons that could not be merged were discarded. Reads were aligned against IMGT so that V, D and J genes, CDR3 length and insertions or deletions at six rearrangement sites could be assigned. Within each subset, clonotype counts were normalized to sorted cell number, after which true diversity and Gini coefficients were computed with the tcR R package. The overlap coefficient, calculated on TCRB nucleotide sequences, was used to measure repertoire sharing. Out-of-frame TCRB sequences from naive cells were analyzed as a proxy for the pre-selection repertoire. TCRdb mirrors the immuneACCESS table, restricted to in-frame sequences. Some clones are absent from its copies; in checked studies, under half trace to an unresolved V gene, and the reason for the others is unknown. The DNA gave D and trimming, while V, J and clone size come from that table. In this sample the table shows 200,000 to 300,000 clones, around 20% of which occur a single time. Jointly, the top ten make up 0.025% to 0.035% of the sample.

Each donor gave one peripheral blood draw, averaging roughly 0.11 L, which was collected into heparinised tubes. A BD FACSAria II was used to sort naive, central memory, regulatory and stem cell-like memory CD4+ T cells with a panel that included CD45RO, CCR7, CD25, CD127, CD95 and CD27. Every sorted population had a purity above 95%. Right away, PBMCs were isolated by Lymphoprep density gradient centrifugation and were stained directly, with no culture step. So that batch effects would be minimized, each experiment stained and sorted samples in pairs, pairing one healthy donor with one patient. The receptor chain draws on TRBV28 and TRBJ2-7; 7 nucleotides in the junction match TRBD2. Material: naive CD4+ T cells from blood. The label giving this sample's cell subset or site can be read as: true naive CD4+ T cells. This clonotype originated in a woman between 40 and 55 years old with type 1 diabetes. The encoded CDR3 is CASIRDYPYEQYF. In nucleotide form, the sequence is TGTGCCAGCATACGGGACTATCCATACGAGCAGTACTTC.